Each of the 11 T cell receptor beta chains below was sequenced from the same sample in a study of blood T cell repertoires in COVID-19. Profiling relied on immunoSEQ multiplex PCR, and the TCRdb table lists in-frame clones only, not all of them. The table shows 70,000 to 90,000 clones, with more than 70% occurring only once. The material sequenced was peripheral blood. The receptors derive from a man aged 50-60 years with active COVID-19.

V usage is TRBV15 and J usage is TRBJ2-2; 7 bases align to TRBD1. Trimming took 4 bases from V and 5 from J; bases not matched to a gene: 16. Germline lookup yields CDR1 LNHNV and CDR2 YYDKDF (reference sequence). The CDR3 loop spans 18 amino acids. The CDR3 loop reads CATSTEVLGRGTTGELFF. The DNA of the CDR3 is TGTGCCACCAGCACCGAAGTCCTGGGCAGGGGGACGACCGGGGAGCTGTTTTTT.

The chain couples TRBV28 to TRBJ2-1; TRBD2 matches 8 bases. The V segment lost 3 bases and the J segment 10 bases; nucleotides outside the gene matches: 8. The CDR3 sequence is 14 residues long. Per germline, CDR1 MDHEN and CDR2 SYDVKM. CDR3 bases: TGTGCCAGCAGTTTCCCCCCTCCTAGCGGGGAGCAGTTCTTC. Protein: CASSFPPPSGEQFF.

This clone occurred a few times. The CDR3 region has the DNA TGTGCCAGCAGCCCGCGGGACAGGGGTTCACCCCTCCACTTT. Protein sequence: CASSPRDRGSPLHF. The rearrangement links TRBV7-9 to TRBJ1-6; 10 nucleotides agree with TRBD1. CDR3 length: 14 amino acids. Trimming at V came to 5 bases and at J to 9 bases, leaving 4 bases not matched to a gene. Germline V gives CDR1 SEHNR, CDR2 FQNEAQ (reference sequence).

The chain employs TRBV19 and TRBJ2-1; D possibly corresponds to TRBD2 (5 bases). From germline, CDR1 is LNHDA and CDR2 SQIVND (reference sequence). V lost 0 bases to trimming and J lost 5 bases, with 17 bases between them. The CDR3 spans 17 residues. In DNA, the CDR3 is TGTGCCAGTAGTATAGATCCTGAGCGGCCCCCGAACAATGAGCAGTTCTTC. This sequence encodes CASSIDPERPPNNEQFF.

V is TRBV7-2 and J is TRBJ2-6, with D tentatively TRBD1 (5 bases). CDR3 length equals 16 residues. Trimming removed 11 bases at V and 0 bases at J, with 17 bases between. Per germline, CDR1 SGHTA and CDR2 FQGNSA. The CDR3 reads CASRRQSSSGANVLTF. The CDR3 bases are TGTGCCTCCAGGAGACAGTCTAGCTCTGGGGCCAACGTCCTGACTTTC. Complete variable domain (other parts from reference TRBV7-2 and TRBJ2-6): GAGVSQSPSNKVTEKGKDVELRCDPISGHTALYWYRQSLGQGLEFLIYFQGNSAPDKSGLPSDRFSAERTGGSVSTLTIQRTQQEDSAVYLCASRRQSSSGANVLTFGAGSRLTVL.

J is TRBJ1-1 and V is TRBV18, with D possibly matching TRBD1 (6 bases). Germline V gene lookup returns CDR1 KGHSH and CDR2 LQKENI. The V end lost 2 bases, the J end lost 3 bases, and 19 bases lay between the germline ends. This CDR3 is built from 17 residues. CDR3 sequence reads: CASSPVVVRGIDTEAFF. CDR3 nucleotides: TGTGCCAGCTCACCAGTTGTTGTCAGGGGAATCGACACTGAAGCTTTCTTT.

This clone was seen a single time. V is TRBV2 and J is TRBJ1-2; D is perhaps TRBD1 (5 bases). From germline, CDR1 is SNHLY and CDR2 FYNNEI. The ends were cut back, 7 bases at V and 8 bases at J, with 11 bases in the middle. There are 11 residues in the CDR3. This CDR3 is CASTPGRGYTF. Written as DNA, the CDR3 is TGTGCCAGCACCCCAGGGCGAGGCTACACCTTC.

Points on this clone: This same CDR3 is encoded by further DNA sequences in the sample. The J gene is TRBJ2-3, the V gene TRBV9; D call uncertain. The CDR3 length is 13 residues. Looked up from germline, CDR1 is SGDLS and CDR2 is YYNGEE. V was shortened by 0 bases and J by 3 bases, with 5 bases between the two germline ends. In nucleotides, the CDR3 is TGTGCCAGCAGCGTAGGAGGAACAGATACGCAGTATTTT. Residues: CASSVGGTDTQYF.

V is TRBV6-5 and J is TRBJ2-7, with D possibly matching TRBD1 (6 bases). Trimming left V 2 bases short and J 6 bases short, with 8 bases between. Germline CDR1 reads MNHEY; CDR2 reads SVGAGI. The CDR3 runs 12 residues. This chain's CDR3 is CASSYDRSEQYF. For the CDR3, the DNA is TGTGCCAGCAGTTACGACAGGAGCGAGCAGTACTTC.

This clone was detected once. The chain carries TRBV7-2 and TRBJ2-1; TRBD2 agrees at 10 bases. This CDR3 has 15 residues. Unmatched junction bases numbered 0, after V lost 1 base and J lost 3 bases. Germline assignment: CDR1 SGHTA and CDR2 FQGNSA. The CDR3 is CASSLVAGGYNEQFF. The CDR3 coding sequence is TGTGCCAGCAGCTTAGTAGCGGGGGGCTACAATGAGCAGTTCTTC.

To note about this clone: At one end the junction does not follow the germline gene, possibly because of a read error. The chain has TRBV7-2 and TRBJ1-2; 7 nucleotides align to TRBD1. CDR1 is SGHTA, CDR2 FQGNSA, per germline. This CDR3 is 13 amino acids long. The CDR3 loop reads CASSFTTGYDYTF. CDR3 DNA: TGTGCCAGCAGCTTCACGACAGGGTATGACTACACCTTC.